The text below deals with one T cell receptor beta chain. Its antigen remains unidentified. Trimming removed 0 bases at V and 9 bases at J, with 12 bases between. The CDR3 extends over 13 amino acids. The germline V gene has CDR1 LGHDT and CDR2 YNNKEL (reference sequence). Authors of the study amplified TCR beta CDR3 regions from RNA transcripts. Carried out on the TCR CDR3, a first-round RT-PCR used the HTBI primer set. MiXCR, run by TCRdb on the multiplex PCR reads, gives a single entry per CDR3 protein. The sample carries about 380,000 distinct CDR3 sequences, about 18% recorded once. The data derive from a study of T cells in Graves' hyperthyroidism and ophthalmopathy. Looking at the study overall: Upon initial diagnosis and before any treatment, peripheral blood was collected.

Study-level results: Median prediction lead before ophthalmopathy onset was about 6.3 months with the model.

Lactation, pregnancy, other autoimmune disease or uncontrolled infection excluded patients. On the basis of clinical symptoms, serum thyroxine and TRAb, thyroid ultrasound and orbital computed tomography, diagnoses were made. The rearrangement uses TRBV3-1 and TRBJ2-7; D not certain. The material sequenced was blood. The source of this sequence is a man aged 18 to 30 with Graves' ophthalmopathy. CDR3 residues: CASSQDEPLSQYF. The CDR3 DNA reads TGTGCCAGCAGCCAAGATGAACCGCTCTCGCAGTACTTC.